This T cell receptor (beta chain) was observed in a study of blood T cell repertoires in COVID-19. TCRdb keeps only in-frame clones here, not all; method: immunoSEQ multiplex PCR. The table records 150,000 to 200,000 clones, 80% of them present only once. V was shortened by 6 bases and J by 5 bases, with 16 bases between the two germline ends. Germline CDR1 SGHDN, CDR2 FVKESK. The CDR3 is 15 residues long. The source of this sequence is a woman in her sixties or seventies who had recovered from COVID-19. The chain is built from TRBV14 and TRBJ1-4; D is uncertain. Material for sequencing was PBMCs or T cells enriched from blood (not recorded which). The chain's CDR3 is CASRPEGVPNEKLFF. As DNA, the CDR3 is TGTGCCAGCAGACCTGAAGGAGTACCAAATGAAAAACTGTTTTTT.